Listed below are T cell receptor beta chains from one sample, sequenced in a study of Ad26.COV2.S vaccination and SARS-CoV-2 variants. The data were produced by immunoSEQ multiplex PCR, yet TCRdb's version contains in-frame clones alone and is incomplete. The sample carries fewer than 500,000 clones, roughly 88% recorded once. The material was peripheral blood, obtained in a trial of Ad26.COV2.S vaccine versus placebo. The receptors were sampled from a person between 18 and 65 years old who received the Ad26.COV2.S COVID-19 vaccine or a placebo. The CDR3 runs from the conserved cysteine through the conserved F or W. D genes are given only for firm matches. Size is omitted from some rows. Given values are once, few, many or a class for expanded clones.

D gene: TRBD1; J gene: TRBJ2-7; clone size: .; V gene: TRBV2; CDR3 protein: CASRDRGGSKYF; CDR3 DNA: TGTGCCAGCCGGGACAGAGGAGGTTCCAAGTACTTC
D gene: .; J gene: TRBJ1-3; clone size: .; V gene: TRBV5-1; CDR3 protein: CASSAPEGRQAGSGNTIYF; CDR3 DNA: TGCGCCAGCAGCGCGCCGGAGGGCCGACAGGCCGGCTCTGGAAACACCATATATTTT
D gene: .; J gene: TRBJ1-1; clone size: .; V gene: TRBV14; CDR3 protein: CASSQAQGRVAFF; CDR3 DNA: TGTGCCAGCAGCCAAGCCCAGGGACGGGTGGCTTTCTTT
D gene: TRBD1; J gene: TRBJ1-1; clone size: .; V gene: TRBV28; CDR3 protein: CASGRDRDTEAFF; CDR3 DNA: TGTGCCAGCGGCCGGGACAGGGACACTGAAGCTTTCTTT
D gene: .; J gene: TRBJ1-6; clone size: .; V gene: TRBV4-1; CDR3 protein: CASSASGELPLHF; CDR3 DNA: TGCGCCAGCAGCGCCTCTGGGGAATTACCCCTCCACTTT
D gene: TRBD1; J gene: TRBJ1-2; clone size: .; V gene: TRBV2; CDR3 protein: CASDDRGRGYTF; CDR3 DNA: TGTGCCAGCGACGACAGGGGACGTGGCTACACCTTC
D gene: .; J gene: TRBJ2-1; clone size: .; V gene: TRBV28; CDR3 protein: CASSPRPQARVNEQFF; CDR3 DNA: TGTGCCAGCAGCCCACGACCACAGGCTCGAGTGAATGAGCAGTTCTTC
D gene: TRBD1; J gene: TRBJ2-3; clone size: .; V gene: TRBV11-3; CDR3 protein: CASSQGQGGSDTQYF; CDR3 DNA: TGTGCCAGCAGCCAGGGACAGGGCGGATCAGATACGCAGTATTTT
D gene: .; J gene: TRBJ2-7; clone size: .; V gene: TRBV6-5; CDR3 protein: CASSYSNSYEQYF; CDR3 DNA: TGTGCCAGCAGTTACTCCAATAGCTACGAGCAGTACTTC
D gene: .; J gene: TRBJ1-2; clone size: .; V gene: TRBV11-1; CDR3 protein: CASSLAGSGYTF; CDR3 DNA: TGTGCCAGCAGCTTAGCGGGGAGCGGCTACACCTTC
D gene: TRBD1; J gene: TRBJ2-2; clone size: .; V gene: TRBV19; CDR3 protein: CASSFPGQGSGELFF; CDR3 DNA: TGTGCCAGTAGTTTCCCGGGACAGGGGTCCGGGGAGCTGTTTTTT
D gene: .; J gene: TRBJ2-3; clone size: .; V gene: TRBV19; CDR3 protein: CASSISATDTQYF; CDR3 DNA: TGTGCCAGTAGTATCTCGGCCACAGATACGCAGTATTTT
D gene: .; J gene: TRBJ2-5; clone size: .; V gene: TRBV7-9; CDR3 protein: CASSLGGFQETQYF; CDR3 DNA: TGTGCCAGCAGCTTAGGGGGGTTCCAAGAGACCCAGTACTTC
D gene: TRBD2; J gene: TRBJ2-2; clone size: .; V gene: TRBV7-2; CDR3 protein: CASSFRAGGTGELFF; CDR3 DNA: TGTGCCAGCAGCTTCAGAGCGGGAGGCACCGGGGAGCTGTTTTTT
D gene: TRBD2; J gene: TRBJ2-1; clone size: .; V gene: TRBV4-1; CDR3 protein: CASSSVAGINEQFF; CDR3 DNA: TGCGCCAGCAGCTCAGTAGCGGGGATCAATGAGCAGTTCTTC
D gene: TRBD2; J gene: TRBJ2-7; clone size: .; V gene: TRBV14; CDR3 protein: CASSLAGAYEQYF; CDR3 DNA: TGTGCCAGCAGCCTAGCGGGAGCCTACGAGCAGTACTTC
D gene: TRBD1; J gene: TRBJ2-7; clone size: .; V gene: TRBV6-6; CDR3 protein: CASNIQGAHEQYF; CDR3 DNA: TGTGCCAGCAATATACAGGGGGCCCACGAGCAGTACTTC
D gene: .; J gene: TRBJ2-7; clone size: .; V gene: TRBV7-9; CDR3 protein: CASSFGQTDEQYF; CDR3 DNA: TGTGCCAGCAGCTTCGGCCAGACAGACGAGCAGTACTTC
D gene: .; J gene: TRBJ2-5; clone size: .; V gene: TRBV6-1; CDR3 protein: CASSEKGTQYF; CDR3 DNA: TGTGCCAGCAGTGAAAAAGGGACCCAGTACTTC
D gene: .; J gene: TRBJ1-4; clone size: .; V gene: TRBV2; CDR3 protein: CASNPRSQNNEKLFF; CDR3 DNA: TGTGCCAGCAACCCCCGTAGTCAAAATAATGAAAAACTGTTTTTT
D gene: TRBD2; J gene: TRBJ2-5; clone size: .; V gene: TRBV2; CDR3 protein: CASSTGLAGRQLETQYF; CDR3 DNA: TGTGCCAGCAGCACGGGACTAGCGGGTAGACAGTTAGAGACCCAGTACTTC
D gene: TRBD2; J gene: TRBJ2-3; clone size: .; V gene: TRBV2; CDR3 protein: CASGRQWTSGSTDTQYF; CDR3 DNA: TGTGCCAGCGGTCGACAATGGACTAGCGGGAGCACAGATACGCAGTATTTT
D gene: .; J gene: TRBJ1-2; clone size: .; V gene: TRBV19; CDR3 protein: CASSPRRYGYTF; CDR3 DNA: TGTGCCAGTAGTCCCCGACGATATGGCTACACCTTC
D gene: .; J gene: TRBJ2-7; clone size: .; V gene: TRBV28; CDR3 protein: CASSTYEQYF; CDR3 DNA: TGTGCCAGCAGTACCTACGAGCAGTACTTC
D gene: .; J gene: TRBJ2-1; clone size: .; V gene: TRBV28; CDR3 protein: CASRPLDYSSYNEQFF; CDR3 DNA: TGTGCCAGCAGACCTCTTGACTACAGCTCCTACAATGAGCAGTTCTTC
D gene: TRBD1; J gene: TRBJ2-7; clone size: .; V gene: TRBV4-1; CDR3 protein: CASSQVGTAYEQYF; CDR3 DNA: TGCGCCAGCAGCCAAGTGGGGACAGCCTACGAGCAGTACTTC
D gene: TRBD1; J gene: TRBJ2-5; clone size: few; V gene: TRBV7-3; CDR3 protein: CASSRQGETQYF; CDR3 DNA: TGTGCCAGCAGCAGACAGGGAGAGACCCAGTACTTC
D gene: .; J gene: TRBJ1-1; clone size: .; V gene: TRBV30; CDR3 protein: CAGITGISEAFF; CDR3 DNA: TGTGCCGGAATAACAGGAATATCTGAAGCTTTCTTT
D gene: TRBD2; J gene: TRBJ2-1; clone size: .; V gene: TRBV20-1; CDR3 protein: CSASNRTSGRNEQFF; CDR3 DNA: TGCAGTGCTAGTAACAGGACTAGCGGGAGGAATGAGCAGTTCTTC
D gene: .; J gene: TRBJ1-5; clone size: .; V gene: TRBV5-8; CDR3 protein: CASSLGLTPQHF; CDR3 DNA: TGTGCCAGCAGCTTGGGTCTGACCCCCCAGCATTTT
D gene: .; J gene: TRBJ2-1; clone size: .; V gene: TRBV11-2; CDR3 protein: CASSSPGNGYNEQFF; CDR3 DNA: TGTGCCAGCAGCTCCCCGGGTAACGGCTACAATGAGCAGTTCTTC
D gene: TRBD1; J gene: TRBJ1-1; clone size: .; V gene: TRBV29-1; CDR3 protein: CSVEEGGGSAEAFF; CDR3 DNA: TGCAGCGTTGAAGAAGGAGGGGGCAGCGCTGAAGCTTTCTTT
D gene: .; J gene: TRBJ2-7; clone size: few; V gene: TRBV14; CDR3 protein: CASSPRDLGEQYF; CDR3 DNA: TGTGCCAGCAGCCCCCGGGACCTTGGCGAGCAGTACTTC